The 22 T cell receptor beta chains given below trace back to one sample, sequenced in a study of T-cell reconstitution after alpha-beta-depleted transplantation in children. Unique molecular identifiers were incorporated into the prepared TCRbeta library. From the PCR reads, TCRdb called clonotypes with MiXCR, one entry per CDR3 protein. The repertoire holds 250,000 to 400,000 distinct CDR3 sequences, approximately 23% seen once, with over 9.5% in the top ten. The sequenced sample was PBMCs, mostly from graft donor cells, obtained 180 days after TCRalphabeta/CD19-depleted stem cell transplant. Receptor source: a male patient younger than 18 who had a stem cell transplant for acute lymphoblastic leukemia, so the T cells may come from the graft donor.

The sample holds one count of this clonotype. This chain links TRBV2 with TRBJ2-7, with 12 bases lining up with TRBD1. The germline gives CDR1 SNHLY, CDR2 FYNNEI. The CDR3 spans 15 residues. V lost 6 bases to trimming and J lost 7 bases; unmatched junction nucleotides: 10. CDR3 sequence reads: CASSDPGQGAREQYF. DNA of the CDR3: TGTGCCAGCAGCGATCCGGGACAGGGGGCAAGAGAGCAGTACTTC. The entire variable domain, with the rest obtained from reference TRBV2 and TRBJ2-7, is as follows: EPEVTQTPSHQVTQMGQEVILRCVPISNHLYFYWYRQILGQKVEFLVSFYNNEISEKSEIFDDQFSVERPDGSNFTLKIRSTKLEDSAMYFCASSDPGQGAREQYFGPGTRLTVT.

The chain employs TRBV6-1 and TRBJ2-1, with 11 bases identical to TRBD2. The CDR3 is made up of 19 amino acids. Trimming took 6 bases from V and 6 from J; bases not matched to a gene: 19. Germline V gives CDR1 MNHNS, CDR2 SASEGT. The DNA for the CDR3 is TGTGCCAGCAGACACACATCGTTTAGCGGGAGGGCTAGGGGCAATGAGCAGTTCTTC. Its translation: CASRHTSFSGRARGNEQFF.

V and J are TRBV7-2 and TRBJ1-4; D is possibly TRBD1 (6 bases). The CDR3 runs 15 residues. The germline V gene has CDR1 SGHTA and CDR2 FQGNSA. Trimming took 5 bases from V and 3 from J, leaving 13 bases between them. The CDR3 DNA reads TGTGCCAGCAGCCCCGTTCAGGGGCCTAATGAAAAACTGTTTTTT. Protein product: CASSPVQGPNEKLFF.

A few counts support this clonotype. This chain uses TRBV5-1 with TRBJ1-5; 8 nucleotides line up with TRBD1. V gave up 0 bases and J gave up 1 base; unmatched junction bases: 6. Germline V gives CDR1 SGHRS, CDR2 YFSETQ. This CDR3 has 17 residues. CDR3 sequence reads: CASSLAAGGGSNQPQHF. In DNA form, the CDR3 reads TGCGCCAGCAGCTTGGCAGCAGGGGGCGGGAGCAATCAGCCCCAGCATTTT.

In its sample, this clonotype was seen a few times. The genes are TRBV27 and TRBJ2-7; no clear D. The CDR3 consists of 14 residues. The V end lost 3 bases, the J end lost 0 bases, and 9 bases lay between the germline ends. The germline gives CDR1 MNHEY, CDR2 SMNVEV (reference sequence). The CDR3 DNA follows: TGTGCCAGCAGTTTGTCCATAAGCTCCTACGAGCAGTACTTC. Protein: CASSLSISSYEQYF.

This chain uses TRBV24-1 with TRBJ2-1, with 10 bases lining up with TRBD2. The CDR3 totals 16 residues. J lost 7 bases, V lost 3 bases, and 8 bases had no gene match. Germline lookup yields CDR1 KGHDR and CDR2 SFDVKD. CDR3 loop: CATSDRDRTSGNEQFF. The CDR3 nucleotides read TGTGCCACCAGTGATCGTGATAGGACTAGCGGAAATGAGCAGTTCTTC.

Only a few counts were recorded for this clonotype. The chain joins TRBV7-9 to TRBJ1-1; D possibly corresponds to TRBD1 (5 bases). With 4 bases removed from V and 11 bases from J, the gap between germline ends came to 29 bases. CDR1 and CDR2 from the germline V gene are SEHNR and FQNEAQ (reference sequence). The CDR3 contains 17 residues. The CDR3 nucleotides are TGTGCCAGCAGCTCCCCGGGATCAGGGCAGCCCACGGTGTACGCTTTCTTT. This gives the protein CASSSPGSGQPTVYAFF.

Only a few counts were recorded for this clonotype. The J gene is TRBJ1-2, the V gene TRBV6-2 or TRBV6-3; a possible D gene is TRBD1 (6 bases). The germline V and J ends were trimmed by 6 bases and 4 bases, with 18 bases remaining between them. Germline-derived CDR1 and CDR2 are MNHEY and SVGEGT. The CDR3 is made up of 15 amino acids. CDR3 amino acids: CASRGRPDSFYGYTF. CDR3 DNA: TGTGCCAGCAGGGGACGCCCGGACAGTTTCTATGGCTACACCTTC.

This chain joins TRBV18 and TRBJ2-3; D is unclear. The germline V gene encodes CDR1 KGHSH and CDR2 LQKENI. The CDR3 is 13 residues long. V was cut by 3 bases and J by 9 bases, with 13 bases left in between. The CDR3 region has the DNA TGTGCCAGCTCACCCCTCCTAGGGCACACGCAGTATTTT. It yields the protein CASSPLLGHTQYF.

A few counts support this clonotype. CDR3 bases: TGTGCCAGCAGCTTGGTCGGCGGGAGGGCGGCAGATACGCAGTATTTT. Encoded protein: CASSLVGGRAADTQYF. The chain joins TRBV5-6 to TRBJ2-3, with 9 bases lining up with TRBD2. The CDR3 extends over 16 amino acids. V dropped 0 bases and J dropped 4; count of bases not matched to a gene: 6. Germline CDR1 reads SGHDT; CDR2 reads YYEEEE.

The genes are TRBV6-5 and TRBJ2-7; D might be TRBD2 (6 bases). The CDR3 runs 12 residues. V dropped 2 bases and J dropped 5 bases, with 7 bases sitting between them. The germline CDR1 and CDR2 sequences are MNHEY and SVGAGI. The CDR3 sequence is CASSYGGNEQYF. The CDR3 DNA sequence: TGTGCCAGCAGTTACGGGGGGAACGAGCAGTACTTC.

This chain connects TRBV4-1 to TRBJ2-1; D uncertain. The CDR3 is made up of 13 amino acids. V was clipped by 1 base and J by 2 bases, with 3 bases between them. The V gene's germline CDR1 is MGHRA and CDR2 YSYEKL. The CDR3 nucleotides are TGCGCCAGCAGCCAAGCCACCTACAATGAGCAGTTCTTC. Translation gives CASSQATYNEQFF.

The rearrangement uses TRBV4-1 and TRBJ1-5; TRBD1 matches at 8 bases. Germline-derived CDR1 and CDR2 are MGHRA and YSYEKL. The V segment lost 4 bases and the J segment 1 base; nucleotides outside the gene matches: 9. The CDR3 contains 17 residues. CDR3 loop: CASSPGTGRPSNQPQHF. In DNA, the CDR3 is TGCGCCAGCAGCCCCGGGACAGGTCGTCCGAGCAATCAGCCCCAGCATTTT.

Remarks on this clonotype: Compared with germline, one end of the junction differs, possibly owing to a read error. V is TRBV9 and J is TRBJ2-7; 7 bases align to TRBD1. Germline CDR1 is SGDLS and CDR2 is YYNGEE. The CDR3 sequence is 15 residues long. The CDR3: CASSPGTVAFYEQSF. CDR3 nucleotides: TGTGCCAGCAGCCCCGGGACAGTAGCCTTTTACGAGCAGTCCTTC.

This chain links TRBV20-1 with TRBJ2-1, with TRBD2 as a possible D gene (6 bases). This CDR3 contains 14 residues. Germline CDR1 reads DFQATT; CDR2 reads SNEGSKA (reference sequence). The V end was cut by 4 bases, the J end by 5 bases, with 15 bases between. The CDR3 DNA follows: TGCAGTGCTAAGGAGGGGTACGCCGACAATGAGCAGTTCTTC. Protein product: CSAKEGYADNEQFF.

The chain uses TRBV5-4 and TRBJ2-1; either TRBD1 or TRBD2 may fit D (5 bases each). The CDR3 has 16 amino acids. Trimming left V 4 bases short and J 9 bases short, with 23 bases between. Germline CDR1 and CDR2: SGHNT and YYREEE (reference sequence). CDR3 sequence (DNA): TGTGCCAGCAGCCCCCGGACCGGGACCCGAGGAGGTGAGCAGTTCTTC. It translates to CASSPRTGTRGGEQFF. The complete variable domain, with remaining parts taken from reference TRBV5-4 and TRBJ2-1, reads ETGVTQSPTHLIKTRGQQVTLRCSSQSGHNTVSWYQQALGQGPQFIFQYYREEENGRGNFPPRFSGLQFPNYSSELNVNALELDDSALYLCASSPRTGTRGGEQFFGPGTRLTVL.

This clonotype was counted a few times. V gene TRBV24-1 combines with J gene TRBJ2-1; weak D call: TRBD2 (6 bases). Germline values: CDR1 KGHDR, CDR2 SFDVKD. The CDR3 contains 16 residues. V was shortened by 10 bases and J by 5 bases, with 23 bases between the two germline ends. The CDR3 protein is CATVCRKRAWHNEQFF. CDR3 DNA: TGTGCCACTGTATGTAGGAAGCGGGCGTGGCACAATGAGCAGTTCTTC.

The J gene is TRBJ2-1, the V gene TRBV27, with 11 nucleotides matching TRBD2. The CDR3 loop spans 17 amino acids. Per the germline V gene, CDR1 is MNHEY and CDR2 is SMNVEV (reference sequence). J gave up 2 bases and V 2 bases, and 5 bases lay outside the gene matches. CDR3 sequence: CASSLGSGRAPYNEQFF. In nucleotides, the CDR3 is TGTGCCAGCAGTTTAGGTAGCGGGAGGGCCCCCTACAATGAGCAGTTCTTC.

The J gene is TRBJ2-7, the V gene TRBV3-1; D possibly matches TRBD1 or TRBD2 (9 bases each). Trimming pared 0 bases from V and 3 bases from J, leaving 33 bases between. The CDR3 has 22 residues. From germline, CDR1 is LGHDT and CDR2 YNNKEL (reference sequence). For the CDR3, the DNA is TGTGCCAGCAGCCAAGATCCTCGTCCCGGGACAGGGTTAGCGGGAGAAGTCTACGAGCAGTACTTC. Protein: CASSQDPRPGTGLAGEVYEQYF.

This clonotype has more than one count but fewer than ten. The chain joins TRBV27 to TRBJ1-1; D ambiguous. This CDR3 spans 13 amino acids. Between the trimmed V and J ends, which lost 1 base and 11 bases, there was a span of 14 bases. In germline, CDR1 is MNHEY, CDR2 SMNVEV (reference sequence). CDR3 sequence: CASSLYGRTAAFF. For the CDR3, the DNA is TGTGCCAGCAGTTTATACGGTCGAACGGCGGCTTTCTTT.

In this sample, this clonotype turned up a few times. The chain combines TRBV5-1 with TRBJ2-1; 9 bases are a match to TRBD1. Germline trimming cut 3 bases from V and 10 bases from J; bases unmatched to any gene: 11. The CDR3 is made up of 15 amino acids. From germline, CDR1 is SGHRS and CDR2 YFSETQ. CDR3 protein: CASSWGTGPQEEQFF. The CDR3 DNA sequence: TGCGCCAGCAGCTGGGGGACAGGGCCCCAAGAGGAGCAGTTCTTC.

This clonotype has a handful of counts. J is TRBJ2-6 and V is TRBV27, with D unresolved. Germline V gene lookup returns CDR1 MNHEY and CDR2 SMNVEV (reference sequence). This CDR3 is 16 amino acids long. V was pared by 2 bases and J by 0 bases, with 8 bases between. Here the CDR3 DNA reads TGTGCCAGCAGTTTACGATGGTCCTCTGGGGCCAACGTCCTGACTTTC. This gives the protein CASSLRWSSGANVLTF.